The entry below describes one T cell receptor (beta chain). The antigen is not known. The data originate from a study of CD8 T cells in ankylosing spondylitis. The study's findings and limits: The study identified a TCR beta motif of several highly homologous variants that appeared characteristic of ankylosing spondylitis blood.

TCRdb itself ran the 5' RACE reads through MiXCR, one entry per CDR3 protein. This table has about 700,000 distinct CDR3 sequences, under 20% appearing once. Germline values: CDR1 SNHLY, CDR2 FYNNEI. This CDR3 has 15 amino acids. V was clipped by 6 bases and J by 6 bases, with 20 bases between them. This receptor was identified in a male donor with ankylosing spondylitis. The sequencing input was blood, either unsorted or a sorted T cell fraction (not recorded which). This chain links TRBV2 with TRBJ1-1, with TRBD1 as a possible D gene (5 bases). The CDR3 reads CASRISRDGWAEAFF. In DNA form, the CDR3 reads TGTGCCAGCAGAATTTCCCGGGACGGCTGGGCTGAAGCTTTCTTT.